These 19 T cell receptor beta chains were all obtained from the same sample, sequenced in a study of cytomegalovirus exposure and HLA in healthy donors (TCRdb year 2017). Library preparation was by the immunoSEQ multiplex PCR assay. A mixture of 60 forward primers for TCR Vbeta segments and 13 reverse primers for TCR Jbeta segments was used in the multiplex PCR. TCRdb stores this immuneACCESS table with in-frame sequences only. Part of the clones is absent; in the studies checked, under half of the shortfall reflects unresolved V genes, and no reason is known for the rest. The sample data list roughly 250,000 clones, and approximately 84% of these were observed just once. The leading ten clones occupy more than 1.5% of the sample. The sequenced sample was PBMCs. The receptor source for this set is a woman aged 40 to 50 in good health and CMV-seropositive.

The chain recombines TRBV15 with TRBJ2-5; 10 positions agree with TRBD2. Trimming took 0 bases from V and 4 from J; bases not matched to a gene: 8. Germline V gene lookup returns CDR1 LNHNV and CDR2 YYDKDF (reference sequence). The CDR3 has 17 residues. CDR3 residues: CATSRELAGAGGETQYF. The CDR3 DNA reads TGTGCCACCAGCAGAGAGCTAGCGGGAGCGGGGGGAGAGACCCAGTACTTC.

Points on this clone: The same CDR3 arises from other DNA sequences in this sample as well. This sequence joins TRBV28 and TRBJ1-1; D is uncertain. Germline V gene data show CDR1 as MDHEN and CDR2 as SYDVKM. The length of the CDR3 is 12 residues. The V end lost 5 bases, the J end lost 1 base, and 5 bases lay between the germline ends. This CDR3 reads CASSLRNTEAFF. CDR3 DNA sequence: TGTGCCAGCAGTCTTAGGAACACTGAAGCTTTCTTT.

The V call is TRBV27, the J call TRBJ1-2; 8 bases fit TRBD1. Trimming took 4 bases from V and 7 from J; bases not matched to a gene: 2. The CDR3 runs to 12 residues. Germline V gene lookup returns CDR1 MNHEY and CDR2 SMNVEV (reference sequence). The CDR3 coding sequence is TGTGCCAGCAGTTCAGGGGGCCCTGGCTACACCTTC. As protein: CASSSGGPGYTF.

The chain combines TRBV15 with TRBJ1-2; TRBD1 is a possible D gene (6 bases). This CDR3 spans 14 amino acids. V shed 2 bases and J shed 4 bases, with 11 bases lying between them. Germline V gives CDR1 LNHNV, CDR2 YYDKDF (reference sequence). DNA of the CDR3: TGTGCCACCAGCAGAAACCAGGGGCCCTATGGCTACACCTTC. Its translation is CATSRNQGPYGYTF.

The sample holds one count of this clone. The chain is built from TRBV5-1 and TRBJ2-5, with 8 bases lining up with TRBD1. Germline assignment: CDR1 SGHRS and CDR2 YFSETQ. J was trimmed by 5 bases and V by 4 bases; bases with no gene match: 13. The CDR3 runs 16 residues. The CDR3 loop is CASSRSTGEFSETQYF. In DNA form, the CDR3 reads TGCGCCAGCAGCAGATCGACAGGGGAGTTTTCTGAGACCCAGTACTTC.

The chain links TRBV11-3 to TRBJ2-1, with D possibly being TRBD2 (6 bases). Germline assignment: CDR1 SGHNT and CDR2 YENEEA. This CDR3 region has 15 residues. The V and J ends lost 3 bases and 1 base respectively, with 10 bases between them. CDR3 residues: CASSFRDSSYNEQFF. CDR3 coding DNA: TGTGCCAGCAGCTTTCGGGACTCGTCCTACAATGAGCAGTTCTTC.

The V gene is TRBV4-3, the J gene TRBJ2-7; weak D call: TRBD2 (6 bases). Trimming took off 0 bases at V and 3 bases at J, with 15 bases between the two ends. This CDR3 is 16 amino acids long. The germline CDR1 and CDR2 sequences are LGHNA and YSLEER. The CDR3 DNA follows: TGCGCCAGCAGCCAAGAGTTGGGGGGATCCGTCTACGAGCAGTACTTC. Amino acids: CASSQELGGSVYEQYF.

Notes on this clone: One end of the junction does not line up with germline, which may come from a read error. This sequence joins TRBV7-9 and TRBJ2-1; 9 bases are a match to TRBD2. The CDR3 covers 17 residues. Germline assignment: CDR1 SEHNR and CDR2 FQNEAQ (reference sequence). CDR3 residues: CSSSLGLAGPWNNEQFF. In DNA, the CDR3 is TGTTCCAGCAGCTTAGGCCTAGCGGGACCGTGGAACAATGAGCAGTTCTTC.

The CDR3 here is CASSSTGHTPYEQYF. The CDR3 coding sequence is TGTGCCAGCAGTTCCACGGGACATACCCCCTACGAGCAGTACTTC. The V call is TRBV28, the J call TRBJ2-7; tentatively, D is TRBD1 (6 bases). The CDR3 contains 15 residues. The germline V and J ends were trimmed by 4 bases and 2 bases, with 15 bases remaining between them. Germline values: CDR1 MDHEN, CDR2 SYDVKM.

J is TRBJ2-7 and V is TRBV11-2, with TRBD2 matching over 7 bases. CDR1 and CDR2 (germline): SGHAT, FQNNGV. V was clipped by 5 bases and J by 6 bases; unmatched bases: 10. The CDR3 covers 14 residues. CDR3 loop: CASSRDYPPAEQYF. The CDR3 DNA sequence: TGTGCCAGCAGCCGGGACTACCCCCCAGCCGAGCAGTACTTC.

This rearrangement joins TRBV7-2 to TRBJ1-1; D may be TRBD1 (6 bases). Germline V gene data show CDR1 as SGHTA and CDR2 as FQGNSA. Trimming shortened V by 2 bases and J by 1 base, and 8 bases separated the two germline ends. This CDR3 region has 14 residues. The CDR3 nucleotides are TGTGCCAGCAGCTTAACAGGGAGGAACACTGAAGCTTTCTTT. This translates into CASSLTGRNTEAFF.

V and J are TRBV9 and TRBJ2-3; tentative D call: TRBD2 (6 bases). CDR3 length equals 17 residues. Trimming took 4 bases from V and 3 from J, leaving 21 bases between them. Germline V lookup: CDR1 SGDLS, CDR2 YYNGEE. The CDR3: CASSSGSRGGGTDTQYF. As DNA, the CDR3 is TGTGCCAGCAGCTCAGGGAGCCGTGGAGGAGGGACAGATACGCAGTATTTT.

The rearrangement joins TRBV5-4 to TRBJ1-3; 8 nucleotides align to TRBD1. After removal of 2 bases from V and 0 bases from J, the junction contained 4 bases not matched to a gene. Germline CDR1 and CDR2: SGHNT and YYREEE (reference sequence). This CDR3 comprises 16 residues. This CDR3 is CASSFMDRVSGNTIYF. In DNA form, the CDR3 reads TGTGCCAGCAGCTTTATGGACAGGGTCTCTGGAAACACCATATATTTT. Based on the CDR3 plus reference TRBV5-4 and TRBJ1-3, the full variable domain is ETGVTQSPTHLIKTRGQQVTLRCSSQSGHNTVSWYQQALGQGPQFIFQYYREEENGRGNFPPRFSGLQFPNYSSELNVNALELDDSALYLCASSFMDRVSGNTIYFGEGSWLTVV.

This rearrangement joins TRBV28 to TRBJ2-7, with 13 nucleotides matching TRBD2. The CDR3 length is 14 residues. The germline CDR1 and CDR2 sequences are MDHEN and SYDVKM. J was trimmed by 4 bases and V by 6 bases; bases with no gene match: 3. The CDR3 DNA is TGTGCCAGCAGGTGGACTAGCGGGAGTTACGAGCAGTACTTC. Protein sequence: CASRWTSGSYEQYF.

The V gene is TRBV7-3, the J gene TRBJ1-2; D unclear. Trimming removed 5 bases at V and 2 bases at J, with 9 bases between. This CDR3 is 13 amino acids long. Germline loops: CDR1 SGHTA, CDR2 FQGTGA. The CDR3 DNA sequence: TGTGCCAGCAGCCCCGCCAGGAACTATGGCTACACCTTC. Protein sequence: CASSPARNYGYTF.

The chain has TRBV19 and TRBJ1-5; 7 positions agree with TRBD1. CDR3 size: 15 residues. Germline V CDR1 and CDR2: LNHDA, SQIVND (reference sequence). With V trimmed by 6 bases and J by 2 bases, 7 bases remained unmatched. The CDR3 reads CASRPQGYRNQPQHF. Written as DNA, the CDR3 is TGTGCCAGTAGACCACAGGGGTATCGCAATCAGCCCCAGCATTTT.

The chain links TRBV6-6 to TRBJ1-1; D might be TRBD1 (6 bases). The CDR3 runs 16 residues. V lost 2 bases and J 0 bases, leaving 13 bases between the germline ends. CDR1 is MNHNY, CDR2 SVGAGI, per germline (reference sequence). The CDR3 is CASSYPTGPMNTEAFF. The CDR3 nucleotides are TGTGCCAGCAGTTACCCCACAGGGCCCATGAACACTGAAGCTTTCTTT.

The V call is TRBV28, the J call TRBJ1-6; D gene unclear. The CDR3 is made up of 18 amino acids. Trimming pared 3 bases from V and 0 bases from J, leaving 15 bases between. Germline V CDR1 and CDR2: MDHEN, SYDVKM. The CDR3 region is CASSFYGGRSSYNSPLHF. The CDR3 DNA is TGTGCCAGCAGTTTTTATGGTGGGAGGAGCTCCTATAATTCACCCCTCCACTTT.

This sequence joins TRBV5-8 and TRBJ2-3; 7 bases agree with TRBD1. Germline-derived CDR1 and CDR2 are SGHTS and YDEGEE. The CDR3 is 17 residues long. Trimming cost V 3 bases and J 2 bases; bases outside gene matches: 12. CDR3 bases: TGTGCCAGCAGCTCGGGACAGTCCCGTCCTCCCACAGATACGCAGTATTTT. It encodes CASSSGQSRPPTDTQYF.